This T cell receptor beta chain appears in the sequencing data of a study of T-cell memory formation after mild COVID-19. General study results and limits: The study found balanced CD4/CD8 in clones contracting day 15 to 85 and a CD4+ lean in later expanders. Among clones peaking at day 37 in the second wave, SARS-CoV-2 specificity remained unconfirmed.

This clonotype was counted between two and nine times. As yet, its antigen is unknown. V was pared by 2 bases and J by 3 bases, with 10 bases between. CDR3 length: 14 residues. Germline CDR1 reads MNHEY; CDR2 reads SMNVEV (reference sequence). A single record per CDR3 protein comes from TCRdb applying MiXCR to the 5' RACE reads. The repertoire includes a few hundred thousand distinct CDR3 sequences, 16% of them detected once, and 22% sits in the top ten. This chain connects TRBV27 to TRBJ1-1; D perhaps matches TRBD1 (5 bases). This sequence originates from a young man who had mild COVID-19 (a few samples of this study predate the infection). Cell type and time point are not known. The sequencing sample was made of PBMCs or a T cell subset sorted from them (not recorded which). The CDR3 DNA is TGTGCCAGCAGTTTACAGGGTTGGGACACTGAAGCTTTCTTT. This codes for CASSLQGWDTEAFF.